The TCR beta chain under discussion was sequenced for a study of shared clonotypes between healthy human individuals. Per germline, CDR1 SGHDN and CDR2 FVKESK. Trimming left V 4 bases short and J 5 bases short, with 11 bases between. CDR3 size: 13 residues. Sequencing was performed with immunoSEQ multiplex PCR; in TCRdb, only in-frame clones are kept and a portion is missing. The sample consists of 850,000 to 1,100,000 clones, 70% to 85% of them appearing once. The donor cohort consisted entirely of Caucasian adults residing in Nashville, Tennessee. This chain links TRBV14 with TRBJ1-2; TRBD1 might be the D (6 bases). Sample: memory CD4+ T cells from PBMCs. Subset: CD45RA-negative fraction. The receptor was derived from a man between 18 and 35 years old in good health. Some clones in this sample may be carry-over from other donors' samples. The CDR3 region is CASSPGQLYGYTF. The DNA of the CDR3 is TGTGCCAGCAGCCCTGGACAGTTGTATGGCTACACCTTC. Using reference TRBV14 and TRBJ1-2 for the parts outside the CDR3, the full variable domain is EAGVTQFPSHSVIEKGQTVTLRCDPISGHDNLYWYRRVMGKEIKFLLHFVKESKQDESGMPNNRFLAERTGGTYSTLKVQPAELEDSGVYFCASSPGQLYGYTFGSGTRLTVV.